This T cell receptor beta chain originates from a study of response to subunit inactivated influenza vaccine. TCRdb reanalysed the RT-PCR reads using MiXCR and keeps one entry per CDR3 protein. The sample gives around 760,000 distinct CDR3 sequences, approximately 15% of which show up once; around 7% is in the top ten. The sample was PBMCs from blood, taken around two weeks before vaccination. This clonotype was obtained from a man over 45 who received an inactivated influenza vaccine.

The CDR3 sequence is CASSSPSVYEQYF. The CDR3 bases are TGTGCCAGCAGCTCACCTTCGGTCTACGAGCAGTACTTC. J is TRBJ2-7 and V is TRBV7-2; D remains unclear. The CDR3 spans 13 residues. Trimming shortened V by 4 bases and J by 3 bases, and 10 bases separated the two germline ends. Germline values: CDR1 SGHTA, CDR2 FQGNSA.